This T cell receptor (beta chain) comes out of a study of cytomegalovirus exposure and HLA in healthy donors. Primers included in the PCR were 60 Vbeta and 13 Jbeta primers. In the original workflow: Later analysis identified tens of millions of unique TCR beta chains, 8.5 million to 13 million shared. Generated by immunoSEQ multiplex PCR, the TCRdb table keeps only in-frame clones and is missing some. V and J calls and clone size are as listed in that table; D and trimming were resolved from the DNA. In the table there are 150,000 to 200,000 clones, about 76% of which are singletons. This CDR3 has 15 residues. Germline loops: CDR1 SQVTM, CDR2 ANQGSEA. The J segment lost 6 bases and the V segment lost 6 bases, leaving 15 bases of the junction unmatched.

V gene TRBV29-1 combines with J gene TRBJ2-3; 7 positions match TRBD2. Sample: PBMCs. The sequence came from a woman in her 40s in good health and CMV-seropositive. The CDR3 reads CSVSGGPRRVDTQYF. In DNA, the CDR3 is TGCAGCGTCTCGGGAGGCCCGAGGAGAGTGGATACGCAGTATTTT.